Presented here are 29 T cell receptor beta chains from one specimen sequenced in a study of technical replicates of blood from a few donors. Produced via immunoSEQ multiplex PCR; TCRdb's table is partial and in-frame only. This sample has around 85,000 clones, with about 93% found just once. The sample was T cells isolated from PBMCs. The receptors here all came from a human donor in good health.

The rearrangement joins TRBV4-1 to TRBJ2-1; 8 bases agree with TRBD1. The CDR3 spans 16 residues. Germline V lookup: CDR1 MGHRA, CDR2 YSYEKL. With V trimmed by 0 bases and J by 4 bases, 5 bases remained unmatched. CDR3 DNA: TGCGCCAGCAGCCAAGATGGGGACAGGCTTTACAATGAGCAGTTCTTC. This encodes CASSQDGDRLYNEQFF.

This clone was recorded a few times. The V gene is TRBV14, the J gene TRBJ1-1, with 7 positions matching TRBD1. The CDR3 contains 14 residues. After removal of 0 bases from V and 8 bases from J, the junction contained 6 bases not matched to a gene. In germline, CDR1 is SGHDN, CDR2 FVKESK. CDR3 DNA sequence: TGTGCCAGCAGCCAAGATTTGTCGGACAGGGAAGCTTTCTTT. The encoded protein is CASSQDLSDREAFF.

The chain carries TRBV4-1 and TRBJ2-7; 9 bases are a match to TRBD1. There are 15 residues in the CDR3. Germline V gene lookup returns CDR1 MGHRA and CDR2 YSYEKL. Unmatched junction bases numbered 5, after V lost 3 bases and J lost 2 bases. DNA for the CDR3: TGCGCCAGCAGCCAGGGAAGACAGGGGGCCTACGAGCAGTACTTC. Translated, it gives CASSQGRQGAYEQYF.

This sequence joins TRBV5-1 and TRBJ1-2; possible D gene TRBD1, 6 bases. Germline CDR1 and CDR2: SGHRS and YFSETQ. The CDR3 has 12 amino acids. The V end lost 0 bases, the J end lost 6 bases, and 6 bases lay between the germline ends. CDR3 sequence reads: CASSLDRDGYTF. The CDR3 DNA reads TGCGCCAGCAGCTTGGACAGGGATGGCTACACCTTC.

The chain employs TRBV27 and TRBJ1-6; perhaps TRBD1 as D (5 bases). V lost 0 bases and J 0 bases, leaving 6 bases between the germline ends. From germline, CDR1 is MNHEY and CDR2 SMNVEV (reference sequence). This CDR3 is built from 16 residues. The CDR3: CASSLSGGSYNSPLHF. CDR3 DNA sequence: TGTGCCAGCAGTTTATCCGGGGGCTCCTATAATTCACCCCTCCACTTT.

The chain combines TRBV6-5 with TRBJ1-5, with a weak D call TRBD1 (6 bases). Germline V gene lookup returns CDR1 MNHEY and CDR2 SVGAGI. V gave up 6 bases and J gave up 0 bases, with 12 bases separating them. The CDR3 is made up of 15 amino acids. The CDR3 here is CASSRDTYSNQPQHF. As DNA, the CDR3 is TGTGCCAGCAGCCGGGACACATATAGCAATCAGCCCCAGCATTTT.

In its sample, this clone was seen once. This chain uses TRBV5-1 with TRBJ2-5; TRBD1 matches at 7 bases. The CDR3 loop spans 14 amino acids. CDR1 SGHRS and CDR2 YFSETQ come from the germline V gene. The ends lost 4 bases at V and 6 bases at J; junction bases unmatched: 9. In nucleotides, the CDR3 is TGCGCCAGCAGCACCGGAGACAGGGTTCAGACCCAGTACTTC. This encodes CASSTGDRVQTQYF.

The chain joins TRBV7-9 to TRBJ2-5; a weak D match, TRBD1 (5 bases). Looked up from germline, CDR1 is SEHNR and CDR2 is FQNEAQ (reference sequence). V lost 5 bases to trimming and J lost 7 bases, with 11 bases between them. The CDR3 is made up of 12 amino acids. As DNA, the CDR3 is TGTGCCAGCAGCCCCGACAGTGGGACCCAGTACTTC. This encodes CASSPDSGTQYF. The variable domain in full, with the rest retrieved from reference TRBV7-9 and TRBJ2-5, is DTGVSQNPRHKITKRGQNVTFRCDPISEHNRLYWYRQTLGQGPEFLTYFQNEAQLEKSRLLSDRFSAERPKGSFSTLEIQRTEQGDSAMYLCASSPDSGTQYFGPGTRLLVL.

The gene calls are TRBV6-5 and TRBJ1-3; perhaps TRBD1 as D (6 bases). Per germline, CDR1 MNHEY and CDR2 SVGAGI. The V end was cut by 5 bases, the J end by 2 bases, with 10 bases between. The CDR3 runs to 14 residues. CDR3 region: CASSHGGPGNTIYF. For the CDR3, the DNA is TGTGCCAGCAGTCACGGGGGGCCTGGAAACACCATATATTTT.

The chain carries TRBV2 and TRBJ2-7; maybe TRBD2 (6 bases). Germline CDR1 and CDR2: SNHLY and FYNNEI. The CDR3 spans 15 residues. Between the trimmed V and J ends, which lost 6 bases and 1 base, there was a span of 16 bases. The CDR3 bases are TGTGCCAGCAGCCGGGTACGGGAGTCTTCCTACGAGCAGTACTTC. Translation gives CASSRVRESSYEQYF.

The rearrangement joins TRBV4-1 to TRBJ1-2; TRBD1 is a possible D gene (6 bases). CDR3 size: 14 residues. The V gene lost 4 bases and the J gene lost 8 bases, with 17 bases spanning the gap. Germline V gene lookup returns CDR1 MGHRA and CDR2 YSYEKL. CDR3 sequence reads: CASSRDLGGHGYTF. DNA of the CDR3: TGCGCCAGCAGCCGGGACCTCGGGGGGCACGGCTACACCTTC.

V is TRBV14 and J is TRBJ1-2; D ambiguous. The germline V gene has CDR1 SGHDN and CDR2 FVKESK. The V gene lost 0 bases and the J gene lost 0 bases, with 8 bases spanning the gap. This CDR3 contains 15 residues. CDR3 in DNA: TGTGCCAGCAGCCAAGATATCACAGCTAACTATGGCTACACCTTC. This sequence encodes CASSQDITANYGYTF.

The chain couples TRBV27 to TRBJ2-2; D is perhaps TRBD2 (5 bases). Germline V gives CDR1 MNHEY, CDR2 SMNVEV (reference sequence). The V gene lost 2 bases and the J gene lost 4 bases, with 11 bases spanning the gap. This CDR3 has 15 amino acids. The CDR3: CASSLGRGGTGELFF. In DNA form, the CDR3 reads TGTGCCAGCAGTTTAGGGAGAGGCGGCACCGGGGAGCTGTTTTTT.

This chain connects TRBV2 to TRBJ1-5; 8 bases map to TRBD1. Germline trimming cut 3 bases from V and 2 bases from J; bases unmatched to any gene: 0. The CDR3 consists of 14 residues. CDR1 and CDR2 (germline): SNHLY, FYNNEI. CDR3 DNA sequence: TGTGCCAGCAGTGAGGACAGGGGCAATCAGCCCCAGCATTTT. Encoded protein: CASSEDRGNQPQHF.

The chain combines TRBV6-5 with TRBJ1-2, with 8 bases aligning to TRBD1. Per germline, CDR1 MNHEY and CDR2 SVGAGI. J lost 4 bases, V lost 5 bases, and 9 bases had no gene match. There are 15 residues in the CDR3. CDR3 region: CASSPHGQGSYGYTF. The CDR3 DNA follows: TGTGCCAGCAGTCCACACGGACAGGGTAGCTATGGCTACACCTTC.

This chain connects TRBV11-2 to TRBJ1-2; D may be TRBD1 (6 bases). CDR1 SGHAT and CDR2 FQNNGV come from the germline V gene. The CDR3 runs to 18 residues. The V gene lost 0 bases and the J gene lost 4 bases, with 21 bases spanning the gap. CDR3 bases: TGTGCCAGCAGCTTAGATCGACAGACCGGGACACGGCGCTATGGCTACACCTTC. Protein: CASSLDRQTGTRRYGYTF.

DNA of the CDR3: TGTGCCAGCAGACCTACTTGGGACAGGGTAACAGATACGCAGTATTTT. Amino acid sequence: CASRPTWDRVTDTQYF. The chain couples TRBV7-8 to TRBJ2-3; 9 bases match TRBD1. The V segment lost 6 bases and the J segment 3 bases; nucleotides outside the gene matches: 10. The CDR3 runs to 16 residues. From germline, CDR1 is SGHVS and CDR2 FQNEAQ.

The gene calls are TRBV4-2 and TRBJ2-3; possibly TRBD2 for D (6 bases). The CDR3 is 16 residues long. V lost 1 base and J lost 2, with 13 bases in between. Germline V CDR1 and CDR2: LGHNA, YNFKEQ. The CDR3, as DNA: TGTGCCAGCAGCCAAGGAGAGGGAGGACACACAGATACGCAGTATTTT. It encodes CASSQGEGGHTDTQYF.

This clone was seen just once. The V call is TRBV4-1, the J call TRBJ2-4; no firm D call. The CDR3 runs to 15 residues. Looked up from germline, CDR1 is MGHRA and CDR2 is YSYEKL. Trimming took off 6 bases at V and 5 bases at J, with 17 bases between the two ends. The CDR3 region is CASRRLLLAENIQYF. CDR3 coding DNA: TGCGCCAGCAGAAGACTGCTACTGGCCGAAAACATTCAGTACTTC.

The chain employs TRBV7-9 and TRBJ1-1, with no clear D. Trimming stripped 2 bases from V and 3 bases from J, with 13 bases between. Germline values: CDR1 SEHNR, CDR2 FQNEAQ (reference sequence). This CDR3 has 15 residues. For the CDR3, the DNA is TGTGCCAGCAGCTTACCCCGTCCCGGGGACACTGAAGCTTTCTTT. Amino acid sequence: CASSLPRPGDTEAFF.

The chain couples TRBV7-3 to TRBJ2-5, with D perhaps matching TRBD2 (6 bases). The CDR3 sequence is 14 residues long. Trimming stripped 5 bases from V and 5 bases from J, with 15 bases between. Germline CDR1 SGHTA, CDR2 FQGTGA. DNA of the CDR3: TGTGCCAGCAGCCCATGGGGGGAAACGGAGACCCAGTACTTC. It codes for CASSPWGETETQYF.

The chain has TRBV30 and TRBJ1-1; no clear D. The CDR3 has 12 residues. V shed 4 bases and J shed 4 bases, with 10 bases lying between them. Germline V lookup: CDR1 GTSNPN, CDR2 SVGIG (reference sequence). CDR3 protein: CAWTIRGTEAFF. The CDR3, as DNA: TGTGCCTGGACCATACGGGGCACTGAAGCTTTCTTT.

The J gene is TRBJ1-4, the V gene TRBV27, with D possibly being TRBD1 (6 bases). The CDR3 covers 17 residues. The V gene's germline CDR1 is MNHEY and CDR2 SMNVEV (reference sequence). Trimming took 3 bases from V and 0 from J, leaving 14 bases between them. CDR3 nucleotides: TGTGCCAGCAGTTTGGGTCAGGGGTCAACAACTAATGAAAAACTGTTTTTT. This sequence encodes CASSLGQGSTTNEKLFF.

This clone was counted a single time. V gene TRBV4-1 combines with J gene TRBJ1-6, with TRBD1 identical over 8 bases. Germline assignment: CDR1 MGHRA and CDR2 YSYEKL. CDR3 length: 16 amino acids. The junction had 6 bases not matched to a gene; V was cut back by 1 base and J by 7 bases. The CDR3 nucleotides are TGCGCCAGCAGCCAAGGCAGGGGGCTTGTGAATTCACCCCTCCACTTT. Its translation: CASSQGRGLVNSPLHF.

The rearrangement uses TRBV29-1 and TRBJ1-1; TRBD1 aligns across 10 bases. Germline-derived CDR1 and CDR2 are SQVTM and ANQGSEA. The CDR3 extends over 13 amino acids. The J segment lost 4 bases and the V segment lost 4 bases, leaving 3 bases of the junction unmatched. CDR3 DNA: TGCAGCGTTGGACAGGGGGCGTCCACTGAAGCTTTCTTT. This codes for CSVGQGASTEAFF.

This chain connects TRBV27 to TRBJ2-7, with TRBD2 matching 11 bases. The CDR3 has 15 amino acids. CDR1 MNHEY and CDR2 SMNVEV come from the germline V gene (reference sequence). V shed 0 bases, J shed 6 bases, and the junction held 4 bases outside the gene matches. CDR3 bases: TGTGCCAGCAGTTTATCCCCCGGACTAGCGGGCGAGCAGTACTTC. Translated, it gives CASSLSPGLAGEQYF.

The V and J genes are TRBV2 and TRBJ1-1; 9 nucleotides line up with TRBD1. The V segment lost 6 bases and the J segment 1 base; nucleotides outside the gene matches: 9. Germline V gives CDR1 SNHLY, CDR2 FYNNEI. CDR3 length equals 16 residues. The CDR3 region is CASRAGTGMWNTEAFF. CDR3 nucleotide sequence: TGTGCCAGCAGGGCCGGGACAGGGATGTGGAACACTGAAGCTTTCTTT. Complete variable domain (other parts from reference TRBV2 and TRBJ1-1): EPEVTQTPSHQVTQMGQEVILRCVPISNHLYFYWYRQILGQKVEFLVSFYNNEISEKSEIFDDQFSVERPDGSNFTLKIRSTKLEDSAMYFCASRAGTGMWNTEAFFGQGTRLTVV.

With regard to this clone: The junction differs from germline at one of its ends, possibly a read error. This chain joins TRBV5-4 and TRBJ2-7; D gene uncertain. This CDR3 has 12 amino acids. CDR1 and CDR2 (germline): SGHNT, YYREEE (reference sequence). The CDR3 sequence: CASSFIPGPPDF. In DNA form, the CDR3 reads TGTGCCAGCAGCTTCATCCCGGGTCCTCCTGACTTC.

This sequence joins TRBV5-4 and TRBJ2-7; 14 positions match TRBD2. V shed 4 bases, J shed 4 bases, and the junction held 7 bases outside the gene matches. CDR3 length: 16 residues. Germline CDR1 is SGHNT and CDR2 is YYREEE (reference sequence). CDR3 residues: CASSATGTSGSYEQYF. The CDR3 bases are TGTGCCAGCAGCGCTACCGGGACTAGCGGGAGTTACGAGCAGTACTTC.